A single T cell receptor beta chain is shown here with its context. This clone has only a few counts. The clone's antigen remains unknown. Per-base qualities were not stored, and no clone one base away is much larger. The CDR3 goes from the cysteine to the phenylalanine over 16 residues. CDR3 DNA is the only sequence kept; it has 48 bases, read in frame from the first base. The V end gives up 2 bases and the J end 3 bases, leaving 8 bases in the junction not matched to a gene. According to the germline V gene (reference sequence), CDR1 reads SGHKS and CDR2 reads YYEKEE. The intended sense of this specimen's time point label: tumor resected at nephrectomy. The sample's treatment or condition, from its label and the paper: 15 Gy SBRT to primary tumor, nephrectomy 4 weeks later. The samples were obtained from a clinical trial, where primary renal cell carcinomas were treated with 15 Gy stereotactic body radiation therapy and then removed by nephrectomy 4 weeks afterward. All patients had renal cell carcinoma with clear cell pathology. Tumors were dissociated mechanically, digested with collagenase/hyaluronidase at 37 degrees C, processed in gentleMACS C tubes, and stored in liquid nitrogen. The QIAamp DNA Blood Mini Kit (Qiagen) was used to prepare genomic DNA for TCR sequencing. The analyses included only samples that passed all quality control checks.

The data belong to a study of radiation and T cells in renal cell carcinoma (TCRdb year 2020). Looking at the study overall: In total, 50 to 55 samples, comprising roughly 25 tumors and around 27 peripheral blood samples, were subjected to TCR beta sequencing. A total of 4,016,671 unique CDR3 nucleotide sequences, encoding 2,500,000 or so unique CDR3 amino acid sequences, were found across all 50 or so samples.

The full study reports these points: Because only small tumor regions of roughly 1 g were available, intratumoral heterogeneity was not captured. Because pretreatment tumor biopsies were not available, the study could not determine whether clonotypes were already present within the tumor at baseline. Effects of radiation dose or scheduling on the TCR repertoire could not be addressed with the single-armed trial design. Compared with controls, irradiated tumors had higher TCR clonality, as the top 100 clonotypes made up an average of about 54% of the repertoire, versus roughly 43% in nephrectomy-only tumors. Irradiated tumors contained more dominant CDR3 motifs, and these motifs occupied a larger share of the repertoire than in control tumors. Top tumor clonotypes rose in blood from baseline to 2 weeks post-radiation, then contracted by 4 weeks, suggesting transient expansion of tumor-resident clones.

Following the manufacturer's recommendations, the immunoSEQ kit was used to generate TCR beta libraries from genomic DNA. For library preparation, a first multiplex PCR was performed with proprietary primers, followed by a second PCR in which unique barcodes were added, and bead cleanups were performed after each round. A kit-provided positive control reaction and a negative control reaction were included in every sample batch. The final libraries were assessed on an Agilent 4200 TapeStation D1000 ScreenTape, pooled by volume, and quantified by qPCR. Sequencing was performed on an Illumina NextSeq500 with a MidOutput 150-cycle cartridge, and 156 Read1 and 15 Index1 cycles were run with kit custom primers. The pooled library was loaded at roughly 1 pM with about 20% PhiX control spiked in. Per the original workflow: Vendor-processed data were analyzed in R, and a clonotype was defined as all T cells sharing the same CDR3 nucleotide sequence. In the clone abundance analyses, frequencies were normalized to the 10,000 most abundant clones in each sample. Public T cell clones, which averaged fewer than five per sample, were excluded before analysis. ImmunoMap was used for dominant motif analysis with the PAM10 matrix, a gap penalty of 30, and a homology threshold of 0.3, and any motif reaching a cumulative frequency of at least 0.01 was considered dominant. A difference in abundance of at least 32-fold between compartments was used to define tumor-enriched and baseline blood-enriched clonotypes. The Baroni-Urbani and Buser coefficient was used to measure tumor-blood repertoire similarity, and groups were compared with two-tailed Wilcoxon tests in R. TCRdb limited this immuneACCESS table to in-frame rearrangements with V and J called. A share of clones is missing; checked studies link under half to unresolved V genes, and the rest is unexplained. V and J calls and clone size are as listed in that table; D and trimming were resolved from the DNA. Present in this sample are roughly 20,000 clones, approximately 60% of which were seen just once. Of the sample, around 13% is held by the ten largest clones.

Specimen: tumor tissue, collected from a patient whose treatment included radiotherapy and nephrectomy. This clonotype was sampled from a woman in her seventies with renal cell carcinoma. This chain is built from TRBV5-5 and TRBJ2-3; TRBD1 agrees with 8 junctional bases. The CDR3: CASSLLGQGSTDTQYF. The sequenced DNA is TGTGCCAGCAGCTTACTCGGACAGGGAAGTACAGATACGCAGTATTTT. Here the CDR3 is joined to the reference TRBV5-5 and TRBJ2-3 genes, and the full variable domain is: DAGVTQSPTHLIKTRGQQVTLRCSPISGHKSVSWYQQVLGQGPQFIFQYYEKEERGRGNFPDRFSARQFPNYSSELNVNALLLGDSALYLCASSLLGQGSTDTQYFGPGTRLTVL.